Listed below are T cell receptor beta chains from one sample, sequenced in a study of blood T cell repertoires in COVID-19. Libraries were prepared by immunoSEQ multiplex PCR; TCRdb keeps only in-frame clonotypes and omits some of them. The sample records approximately 200,000 clones, about 80% being singletons. The specimen was peripheral blood. These TCRs come from a human donor with acute or convalescent COVID-19. The donor label of this sample is uncertain. Each CDR3 is given with its conserved first and last residue. The D gene is left open where the match is weak. Expanded clones get a size class; other rows say once, few or many, or leave the size out.

clone_size,d_call,j_call,v_call,cdr3_aa,cdr3_nt
NA,NA,TRBJ2-6,TRBV19,CASHRDTYSGANVLTF,TGTGCCAGTCACCGGGACACTTACTCTGGGGCCAACGTCCTGACTTTC
NA,TRBD1,TRBJ2-7,TRBV9,CASSVAGTGGFPPEQYF,TGTGCCAGCAGCGTAGCTGGGACAGGGGGCTTCCCTCCCGAGCAGTACTTC
NA,TRBD1,TRBJ1-6,TRBV2,CASNRDSYNSPLHF,TGTGCCAGCAATAGGGACAGTTATAATTCACCCCTCCACTTT
NA,TRBD2,TRBJ2-5,TRBV5-6,CASSLGEGWTQYF,TGTGCCAGCAGCTTGGGGGAGGGGTGGACCCAGTACTTC
NA,TRBD1,TRBJ2-1,TRBV27,CASLRDRSYNEQFF,TGTGCCAGCCTTCGGGACAGGTCCTACAATGAGCAGTTCTTC
NA,NA,TRBJ2-3,TRBV6-1,CASSVGVIGITDTQYF,TGTGCCAGCAGTGTGGGAGTCATTGGGATCACAGATACGCAGTATTTT
once,TRBD1,TRBJ2-2,TRBV11-2,CASSRDRATGELFF,TGTGCCAGCAGCCGGGACAGGGCCACCGGGGAGCTGTTTTTT
NA,TRBD1,TRBJ2-7,TRBV13,CASSSQGARYEQYF,TGTGCCAGCAGCTCGCAGGGGGCGCGTTACGAGCAGTACTTC
NA,TRBD2,TRBJ2-2,TRBV19,CASLRTSGILVGTGELFF,TGTGCCAGTCTTCGGACTAGCGGGATTCTAGTCGGGACCGGGGAGCTGTTTTTT
NA,NA,TRBJ1-2,TRBV6-5,CASRTAQGNYGYTF,TGTGCCAGCCGGACGGCCCAGGGGAACTATGGCTACACCTTC
NA,TRBD1,TRBJ2-2,TRBV30,CAHTGGTGGFGELFF,TGTGCCCATACAGGCGGGACAGGGGGCTTCGGGGAGCTGTTTTTT
NA,TRBD1,TRBJ1-1,TRBV30,CAWSVWGDSGGRTEAFF,TGTGCCTGGAGTGTCTGGGGGGACAGTGGGGGAAGAACTGAAGCTTTCTTT
NA,NA,TRBJ2-7,TRBV6-6,CASSYAERAYEQYF,TGTGCCAGCAGTTACGCCGAGAGGGCCTACGAGCAGTACTTC
NA,NA,TRBJ2-3,TRBV7-2,CASSIQTGLVGTDTQYF,TGTGCCAGCAGCATCCAGACAGGTCTGGTCGGCACAGATACGCAGTATTTT
NA,NA,TRBJ1-6,TRBV6-5,CASSSPRQAPTLHF,TGTGCCAGCAGTTCCCCGCGACAGGCGCCAACCCTCCACTTT
once,TRBD2,TRBJ2-3,TRBV9,CASSARGVSTDTQYF,TGTGCCAGCAGCGCGCGGGGGGTTAGCACAGATACGCAGTATTTT
NA,NA,TRBJ2-7,TRBV7-8,CASSPVTGSYEQYF,TGTGCCAGCAGCCCCGTGACAGGCTCCTACGAGCAGTACTTC
NA,NA,TRBJ2-5,TRBV7-6,CASSLWGPETQYF,TGTGCCAGCAGCTTGTGGGGCCCAGAGACCCAGTACTTC
NA,TRBD2,TRBJ2-1,TRBV19,CASKGSGRSYNEQFF,TGTGCCAGTAAGGGTAGCGGGCGCTCCTACAATGAGCAGTTCTTC
NA,NA,TRBJ1-3,TRBV2,CASSESVGLNTIYF,TGTGCCAGCAGTGAATCGGTGGGACTAAACACCATATATTTT
NA,TRBD2,TRBJ2-2,TRBV7-9,CASSSRGVAGGNTGELFF,TGTGCCAGCAGTTCCCGAGGGGTAGCGGGAGGTAACACCGGGGAGCTGTTTTTT
NA,NA,TRBJ1-1,TRBV5-6,CASSSYGVNTEAFF,TGTGCCAGCAGCTCCTACGGGGTGAACACTGAAGCTTTCTTT
NA,TRBD2,TRBJ2-7,TRBV30,CAWSTGGHEQYF,TGTGCCTGGAGTACGGGGGGGCACGAGCAGTACTTC
once,NA,TRBJ1-6,TRBV14,CASSQAVSSPLHF,TGTGCCAGCAGCCAAGCGGTCTCCTCACCCCTCCACTTT
few,NA,TRBJ1-2,TRBV3-1/TRBV3-2,CASSQGAGYTF,TGTGCCAGCAGCCAGGGGGCTGGCTACACCTTC
NA,TRBD2,TRBJ2-2,TRBV2,CASSWGPGGGTGELFF,TGTGCCAGCTCGTGGGGCCCGGGAGGGGGAACCGGGGAGCTGTTTTTT
NA,TRBD2,TRBJ2-5,TRBV27,CASSPERTSKTQYF,TGTGCCAGCAGTCCCGAGAGGACTAGCAAGACCCAGTACTTC
NA,TRBD1,TRBJ2-7,TRBV30,CAQGQGAEQYF,TGTGCCCAGGGGCAGGGGGCCGAGCAGTACTTC
NA,NA,TRBJ1-2,TRBV28,CASSLNGGQKFYGYTF,TGTGCCAGCAGTTTAAATGGTGGACAGAAGTTTTATGGCTACACCTTC
NA,TRBD1,TRBJ2-7,TRBV5-8,CASSLEGGNYEQYF,TGTGCCAGCAGCTTGGAAGGGGGCAATTACGAGCAGTACTTC
NA,TRBD2,TRBJ2-1,TRBV7-2,CASSPQAGAGNEQFF,TGTGCCAGCAGCCCGCAAGCGGGGGCCGGCAATGAGCAGTTCTTC
NA,TRBD2,TRBJ2-5,TRBV6-5,CASSSGGGYQETQYF,TGTGCCAGCAGTTCCGGGGGGGGGTATCAAGAGACCCAGTACTTC
NA,NA,TRBJ1-5,TRBV21-1,CASSPQGTSNQPQHF,TGTGCCAGCAGCCCACAGGGCACTAGCAATCAGCCCCAGCATTTT
NA,NA,TRBJ2-7,TRBV5-5,CASSVPSGRLSSYEQYF,TGTGCCAGCAGCGTTCCCTCAGGTAGATTGTCCTCCTACGAGCAGTACTTC
NA,TRBD1,TRBJ1-1,TRBV30,CAWSVPRDRGKTEAFF,TGTGCCTGGAGTGTACCGAGAGACAGGGGCAAAACTGAAGCTTTCTTT
NA,NA,TRBJ2-3,TRBV3-1/TRBV3-2,CASSQARADTQYF,TGTGCCAGCAGCCAAGCGCGGGCAGATACGCAGTATTTT
NA,NA,TRBJ2-7,TRBV5-1,CASSLGVVGDEQYF,TGCGCCAGCAGCTTGGGGGTCGTAGGGGACGAGCAGTACTTC
few,NA,TRBJ2-7,TRBV9,CASSVEGGPTYEQYF,TGTGCCAGCAGCGTAGAGGGCGGGCCGACCTACGAGCAGTACTTC
once,NA,TRBJ1-1,TRBV7-6,CASSPGTTEAFF,TGTGCCAGCAGCCCAGGAACGACTGAAGCTTTCTTT
NA,TRBD1,TRBJ2-7,TRBV7-8,CASSHSTGALYEQYF,TGTGCCAGCAGCCACAGCACAGGGGCCTTATACGAGCAGTACTTC
NA,NA,TRBJ1-2,TRBV5-4,CASSVLQGTYGYTF,TGTGCCAGCAGCGTGTTACAGGGAACCTATGGCTACACCTTC
NA,NA,TRBJ2-1,TRBV5-5,CASSLTSDHNNEQFF,TGTGCCAGCAGCTTGACTAGTGACCACAACAATGAGCAGTTCTTC
NA,TRBD2,TRBJ2-7,TRBV9,CASSVGTRSFEQYF,TGTGCCAGCAGCGTCGGGACTAGATCGTTCGAGCAGTACTTC
NA,TRBD1,TRBJ2-7,TRBV15,CATSREPPTGGYEQYF,TGTGCCACCAGCAGAGAACCCCCCACAGGGGGCTACGAGCAGTACTTC
NA,NA,TRBJ2-1,TRBV13,CASSLRGISGSSYNEQFF,TGTGCCAGCAGCTTAAGAGGGATTAGCGGCAGCTCCTACAATGAGCAGTTCTTC
NA,TRBD1,TRBJ2-7,TRBV7-9,CASSSGADRAYEQYF,TGTGCCAGCAGCTCCGGGGCGGACAGGGCCTACGAGCAGTACTTC
NA,NA,TRBJ2-1,TRBV9,CASSVDDGSSYNEQFF,TGTGCCAGCAGCGTAGATGACGGGAGCTCCTACAATGAGCAGTTCTTC
NA,TRBD1,TRBJ2-2,TRBV11-2,CASTSYGTGFHGELFF,TGTGCCAGCACTTCTTATGGGACAGGGTTTCACGGGGAGCTGTTTTTT
NA,TRBD1,TRBJ1-1,TRBV19,CASTLDRANTEAFF,TGTGCCAGTACCCTGGACAGGGCGAACACTGAAGCTTTCTTT
NA,TRBD1,TRBJ1-1,TRBV5-6,CASSFDRDTEAFF,TGTGCCAGCAGCTTTGACAGGGACACTGAAGCTTTCTTT
once,NA,TRBJ1-3,TRBV5-1,CASSSGISGNTIYF,TGCGCCAGCAGCTCAGGAATTTCTGGAAACACCATATATTTT
NA,TRBD2,TRBJ2-1,TRBV6-2/TRBV6-3,CASSYSIAGGNNEQFF,TGTGCCAGCAGTTACTCGATTGCGGGAGGTAACAATGAGCAGTTCTTC
few,NA,TRBJ2-5,TRBV11-2,CASSPGQLGTQYF,TGTGCCAGCAGCCCAGGACAGTTAGGGACCCAGTACTTC
NA,NA,TRBJ2-1,TRBV2,CASGPGSINEQFF,TGTGCCAGCGGCCCCGGGAGTATTAATGAGCAGTTCTTC
NA,NA,TRBJ1-3,TRBV9,CASSVAAPGTIYF,TGTGCCAGCAGCGTAGCCGCACCAGGTACCATATATTTT
NA,TRBD1,TRBJ2-5,TRBV9,CASSVAIGQGQETQYF,TGTGCCAGCAGCGTAGCTATCGGACAGGGCCAAGAGACCCAGTACTTC